Following are 3 T cell receptor beta chains from one sample sequenced in a study of T cells in Graves' hyperthyroidism and ophthalmopathy. The investigators amplified TCR beta CDR3 regions from RNA transcripts. First-round RT-PCR targeting the TCR CDR3 was performed with the HTBI primer set. TCRdb passed the multiplex PCR reads through MiXCR, listing each CDR3 protein once. The sample holds some 600,000 distinct CDR3 sequences; roughly 14% are singletons and the top ten take approximately 5.7%. Sequencing was performed on blood. The receptors were gathered from a woman in her thirties with Graves' hyperthyroidism that later progressed to Graves' ophthalmopathy.

The V and J genes are TRBV20-1 and TRBJ1-1, with D maybe TRBD1 (5 bases). The CDR3 is 13 amino acids. The ends were cut back, 3 bases at V and 4 bases at J, with 12 bases in the middle. CDR1 and CDR2 (germline): DFQATT, SNEGSKA (reference sequence). The CDR3, as DNA: TGCAGTGCTAGTCCCCGGGGGTTCACTGAAGCTTTCTTT. It yields the protein CSASPRGFTEAFF.

The chain links TRBV29-1 to TRBJ2-7, with TRBD1 as a possible D gene (6 bases). Germline CDR1 reads SQVTM; CDR2 reads ANQGSEA. V was cut by 4 bases and J by 2 bases, with 9 bases left in between. The CDR3 extends over 12 amino acids. In DNA form, the CDR3 reads TGCAGCGTTGGGGGGCCCCCCTACGAGCAGTACTTC. Encoded protein: CSVGGPPYEQYF.

This clonotype was seen at least ten times. The V gene is TRBV27, the J gene TRBJ1-2; a weak D match, TRBD1 (5 bases). From germline, CDR1 is MNHEY and CDR2 SMNVEV (reference sequence). Trimming cost V 5 bases and J 4 bases, with 14 bases left between them. CDR3 length equals 14 residues. The CDR3 DNA reads TGTGCCAGCAGTCCGCGGGGGGACCCCTATGGCTACACCTTC. Translating it yields CASSPRGDPYGYTF.